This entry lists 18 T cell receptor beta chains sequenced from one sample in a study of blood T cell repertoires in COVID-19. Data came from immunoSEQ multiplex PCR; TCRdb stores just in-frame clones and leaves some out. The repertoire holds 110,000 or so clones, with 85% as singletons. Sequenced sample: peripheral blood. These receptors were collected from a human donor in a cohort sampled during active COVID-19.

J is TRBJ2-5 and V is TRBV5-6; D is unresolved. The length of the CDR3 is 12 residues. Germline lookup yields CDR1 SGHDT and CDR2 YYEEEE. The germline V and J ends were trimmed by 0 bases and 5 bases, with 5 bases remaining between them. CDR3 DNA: TGTGCCAGCAGCTTGGTGTCGGAGACCCAGTACTTC. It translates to CASSLVSETQYF. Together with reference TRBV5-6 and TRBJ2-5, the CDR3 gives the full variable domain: DAGVTQSPTHLIKTRGQQVTLRCSPKSGHDTVSWYQQALGQGPQFIFQYYEEEERQRGNFPDRFSGHQFPNYSSELNVNALLLGDSALYLCASSLVSETQYFGPGTRLLVL.

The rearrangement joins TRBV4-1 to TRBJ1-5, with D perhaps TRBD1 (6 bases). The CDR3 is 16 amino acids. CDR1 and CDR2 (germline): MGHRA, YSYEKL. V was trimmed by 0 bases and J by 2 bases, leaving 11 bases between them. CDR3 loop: CASSQDTRGGNQPQHF. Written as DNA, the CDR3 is TGCGCCAGCAGCCAAGACACCAGGGGCGGCAATCAGCCCCAGCATTTT.

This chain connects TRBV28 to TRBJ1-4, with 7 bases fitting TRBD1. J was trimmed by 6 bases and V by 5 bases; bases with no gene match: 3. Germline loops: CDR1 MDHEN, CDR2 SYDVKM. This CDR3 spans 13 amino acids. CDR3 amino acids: CASSEGAHEKLFF. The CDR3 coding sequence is TGTGCCAGCAGTGAGGGGGCGCATGAAAAACTGTTTTTT.

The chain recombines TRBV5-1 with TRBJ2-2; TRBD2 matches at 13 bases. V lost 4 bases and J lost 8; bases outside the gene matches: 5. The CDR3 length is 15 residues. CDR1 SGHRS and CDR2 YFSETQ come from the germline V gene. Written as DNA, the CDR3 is TGCGCCAGCAGCGGACTAGCGGGGGCCGAAGGGGAGCTGTTTTTT. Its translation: CASSGLAGAEGELFF.

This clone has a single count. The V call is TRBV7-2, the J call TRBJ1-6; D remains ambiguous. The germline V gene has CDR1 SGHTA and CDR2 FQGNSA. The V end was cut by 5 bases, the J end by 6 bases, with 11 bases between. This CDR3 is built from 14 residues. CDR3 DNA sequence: TGTGCCAGCAGCCCCGGGAGATCTAATTCACCCCTCCACTTT. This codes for CASSPGRSNSPLHF.

This chain's CDR3 is CASSKPGTASSGNTIYF. The CDR3 nucleotides are TGTGCCAGTAGTAAACCCGGGACAGCGAGCTCTGGAAACACCATATATTTT. J is TRBJ1-3 and V is TRBV19, with 7 bases that match TRBD1. CDR1 is LNHDA and CDR2 is SQIVND in the germline V gene (reference sequence). There are 17 residues in the CDR3. Losses at the gene ends were 4 bases for V and 0 bases for J; bases not matched to a gene: 9.

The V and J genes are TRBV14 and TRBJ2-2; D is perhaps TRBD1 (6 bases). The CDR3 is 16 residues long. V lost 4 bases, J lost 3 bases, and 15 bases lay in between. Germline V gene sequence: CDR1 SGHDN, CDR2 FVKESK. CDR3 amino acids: CASSPLDSQYTGELFF. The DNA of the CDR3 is TGTGCCAGCAGCCCGTTGGACAGCCAATACACCGGGGAGCTGTTTTTT.

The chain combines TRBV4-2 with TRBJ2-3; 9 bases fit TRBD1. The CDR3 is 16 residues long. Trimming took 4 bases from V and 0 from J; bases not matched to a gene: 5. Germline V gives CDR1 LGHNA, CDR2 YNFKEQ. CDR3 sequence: CASSPPGQGSTDTQYF. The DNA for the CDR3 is TGTGCCAGCAGCCCGCCGGGACAGGGTAGCACAGATACGCAGTATTTT.

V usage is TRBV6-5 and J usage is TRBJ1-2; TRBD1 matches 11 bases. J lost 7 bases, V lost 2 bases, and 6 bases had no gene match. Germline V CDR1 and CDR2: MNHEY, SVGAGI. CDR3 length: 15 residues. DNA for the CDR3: TGTGCCAGCAGTTACGGGACAGGGGGAAGGAGTGGCTACACCTTC. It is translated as CASSYGTGGRSGYTF.

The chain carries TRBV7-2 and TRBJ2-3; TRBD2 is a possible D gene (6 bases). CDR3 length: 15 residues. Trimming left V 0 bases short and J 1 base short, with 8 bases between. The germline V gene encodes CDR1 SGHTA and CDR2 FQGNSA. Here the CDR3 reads CASSLAAGGTDTQYF. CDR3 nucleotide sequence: TGTGCCAGCAGCTTAGCAGCGGGCGGCACAGATACGCAGTATTTT.

The CDR3 region has the DNA TGTGCCACCAGCAGGGAAAGCGGGGTATTCACAGATACGCAGTATTTT. Protein: CATSRESGVFTDTQYF. The V gene is TRBV15, the J gene TRBJ2-3, with 7 bases matching TRBD2. The CDR3 contains 16 residues. J was trimmed by 2 bases and V by 3 bases; bases with no gene match: 8. Germline loops: CDR1 LNHNV, CDR2 YYDKDF (reference sequence).

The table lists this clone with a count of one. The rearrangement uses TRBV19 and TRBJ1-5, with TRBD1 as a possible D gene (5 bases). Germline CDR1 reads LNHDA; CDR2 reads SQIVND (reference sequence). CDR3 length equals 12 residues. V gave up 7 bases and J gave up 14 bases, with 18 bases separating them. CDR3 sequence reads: CASTSRQGLKHF. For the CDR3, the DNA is TGTGCCAGTACATCGCGGCAGGGCCTAAAGCATTTT.

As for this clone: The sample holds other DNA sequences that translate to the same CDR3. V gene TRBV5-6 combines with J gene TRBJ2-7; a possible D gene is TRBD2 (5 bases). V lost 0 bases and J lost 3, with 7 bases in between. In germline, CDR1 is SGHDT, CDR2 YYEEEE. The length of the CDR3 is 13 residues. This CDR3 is CASSLVGSYEQYF. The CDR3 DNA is TGTGCCAGCAGCTTGGTGGGGAGCTACGAGCAGTACTTC.

CDR3 bases: TGCGCCAGCAGCCCCTGGACAGGGGCCGGCGGGGAGCTGTTTTTT. Translated, it gives CASSPWTGAGGELFF. The rearrangement links TRBV4-1 to TRBJ2-2; 9 bases match TRBD1. V trimming: 4 bases; J trimming: 7 bases; junction bases outside the gene matches: 7. The CDR3 extends over 15 amino acids. Germline V lookup: CDR1 MGHRA, CDR2 YSYEKL.

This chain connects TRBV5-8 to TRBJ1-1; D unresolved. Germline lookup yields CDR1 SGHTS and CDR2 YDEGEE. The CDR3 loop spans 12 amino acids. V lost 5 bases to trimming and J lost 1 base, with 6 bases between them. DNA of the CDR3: TGTGCCAGCAGAAACAGGAACACTGAAGCTTTCTTT. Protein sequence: CASRNRNTEAFF.

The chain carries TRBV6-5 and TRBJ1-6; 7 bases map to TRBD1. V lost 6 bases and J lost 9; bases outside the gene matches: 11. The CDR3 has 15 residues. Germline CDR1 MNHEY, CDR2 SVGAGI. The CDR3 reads CASSLIQGPGSPLHF. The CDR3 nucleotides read TGTGCCAGCAGCCTAATACAGGGGCCGGGTTCACCCCTCCACTTT.

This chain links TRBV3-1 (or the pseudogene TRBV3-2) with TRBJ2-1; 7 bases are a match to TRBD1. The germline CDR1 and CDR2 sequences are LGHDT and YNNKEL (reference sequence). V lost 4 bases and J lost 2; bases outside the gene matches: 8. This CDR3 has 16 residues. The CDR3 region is CASSPGPGQTYNEQFF. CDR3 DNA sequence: TGTGCCAGCAGCCCCGGACCGGGACAGACCTACAATGAGCAGTTCTTC.

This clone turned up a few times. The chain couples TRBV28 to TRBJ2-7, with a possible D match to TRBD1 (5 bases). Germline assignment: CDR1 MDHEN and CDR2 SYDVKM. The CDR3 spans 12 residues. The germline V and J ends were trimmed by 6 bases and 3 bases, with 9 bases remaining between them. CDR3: CASSAQVYEQYF. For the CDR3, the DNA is TGTGCCAGCAGCGCACAGGTCTACGAGCAGTACTTC. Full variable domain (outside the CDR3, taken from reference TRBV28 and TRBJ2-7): DVKVTQSSRYLVKRTGEKVFLECVQDMDHENMFWYRQDPGLGLRLIYFSYDVKMKEKGDIPEGYSVSREKKERFSLILESASTNQTSMYLCASSAQVYEQYFGPGTRLTVT.